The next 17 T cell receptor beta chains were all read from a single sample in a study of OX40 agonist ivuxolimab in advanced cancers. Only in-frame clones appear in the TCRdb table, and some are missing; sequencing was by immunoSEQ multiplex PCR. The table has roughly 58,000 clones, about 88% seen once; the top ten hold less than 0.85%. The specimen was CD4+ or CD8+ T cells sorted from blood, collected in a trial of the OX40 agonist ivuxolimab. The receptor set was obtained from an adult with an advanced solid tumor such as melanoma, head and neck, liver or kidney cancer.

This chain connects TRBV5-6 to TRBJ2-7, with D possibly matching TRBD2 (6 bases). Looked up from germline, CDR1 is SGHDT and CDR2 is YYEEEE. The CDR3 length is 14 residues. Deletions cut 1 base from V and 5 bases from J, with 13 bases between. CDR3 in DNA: TGTGCCAGCAGCTTGTACGGGAGCCGGGACGAGCAGTACTTC. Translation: CASSLYGSRDEQYF.

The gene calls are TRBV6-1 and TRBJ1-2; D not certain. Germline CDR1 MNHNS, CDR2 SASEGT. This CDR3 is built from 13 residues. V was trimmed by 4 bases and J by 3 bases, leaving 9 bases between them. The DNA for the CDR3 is TGTGCCAGCAGTGTATACGGGGACTATGGCTACACCTTC. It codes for CASSVYGDYGYTF.

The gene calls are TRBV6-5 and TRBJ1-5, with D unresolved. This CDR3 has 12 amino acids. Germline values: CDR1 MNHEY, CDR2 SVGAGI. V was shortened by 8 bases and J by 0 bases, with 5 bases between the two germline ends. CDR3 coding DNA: TGTGCCAGCCGACGTAGCAATCAGCCCCAGCATTTT. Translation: CASRRSNQPQHF.

DNA of the CDR3: TGTGCCAGCAGCTCGGTCTTGGGGATGTGGGACAATCAGCCCCAGCATTTT. This gives the protein CASSSVLGMWDNQPQHF. The rearrangement joins TRBV7-9 to TRBJ1-5, with no clear D. CDR1 and CDR2 (germline): SEHNR, FQNEAQ (reference sequence). Trimming took 4 bases from V and 3 from J, leaving 19 bases between them. The CDR3 loop spans 17 amino acids.

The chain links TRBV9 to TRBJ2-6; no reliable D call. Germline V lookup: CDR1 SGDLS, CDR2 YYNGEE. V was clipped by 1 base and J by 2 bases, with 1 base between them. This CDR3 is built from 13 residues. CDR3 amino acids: CASSVPGANVLTF. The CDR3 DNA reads TGTGCCAGCAGCGTACCTGGGGCCAACGTCCTGACTTTC.

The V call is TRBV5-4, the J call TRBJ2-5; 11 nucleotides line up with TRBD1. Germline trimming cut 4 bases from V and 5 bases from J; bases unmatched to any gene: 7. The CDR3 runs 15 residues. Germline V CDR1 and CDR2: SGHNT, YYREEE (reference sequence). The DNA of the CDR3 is TGTGCCAGCAGCCCCCGGACAGGGGGCCGGGAGACCCAGTACTTC. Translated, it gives CASSPRTGGRETQYF.

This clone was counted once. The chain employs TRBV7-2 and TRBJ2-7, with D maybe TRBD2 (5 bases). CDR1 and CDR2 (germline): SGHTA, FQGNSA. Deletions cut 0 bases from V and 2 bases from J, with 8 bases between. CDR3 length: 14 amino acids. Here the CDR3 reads CASSLARAAYEQYF. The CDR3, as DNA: TGTGCCAGCAGCTTAGCGCGGGCAGCCTACGAGCAGTACTTC.

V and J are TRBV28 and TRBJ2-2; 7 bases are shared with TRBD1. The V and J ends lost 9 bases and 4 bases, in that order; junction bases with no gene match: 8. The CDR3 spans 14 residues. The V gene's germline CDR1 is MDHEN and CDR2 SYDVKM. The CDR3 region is CASSGGKSTGELFF. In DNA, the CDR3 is TGTGCCAGTTCAGGGGGAAAGAGCACCGGGGAGCTGTTTTTT.

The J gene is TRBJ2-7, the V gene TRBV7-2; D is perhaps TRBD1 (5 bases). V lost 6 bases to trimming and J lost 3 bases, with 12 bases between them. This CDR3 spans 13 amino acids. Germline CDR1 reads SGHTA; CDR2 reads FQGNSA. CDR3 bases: TGTGCCAGCAGGACAGAATTCAGCTACGAGCAGTACTTC. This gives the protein CASRTEFSYEQYF.

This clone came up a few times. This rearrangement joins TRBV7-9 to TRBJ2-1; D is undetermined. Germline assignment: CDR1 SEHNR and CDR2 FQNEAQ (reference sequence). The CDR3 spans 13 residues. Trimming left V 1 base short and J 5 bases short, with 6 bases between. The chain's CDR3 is CASSLGFNNEQFF. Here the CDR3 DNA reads TGTGCCAGCAGCTTAGGATTTAACAATGAGCAGTTCTTC.

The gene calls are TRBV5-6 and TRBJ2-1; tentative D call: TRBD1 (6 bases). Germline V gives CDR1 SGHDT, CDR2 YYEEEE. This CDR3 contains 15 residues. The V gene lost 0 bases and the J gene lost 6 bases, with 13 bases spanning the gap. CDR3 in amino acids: CASSLAKTGFNEQFF. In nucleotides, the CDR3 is TGTGCCAGCAGCTTGGCCAAGACAGGTTTCAATGAGCAGTTCTTC.

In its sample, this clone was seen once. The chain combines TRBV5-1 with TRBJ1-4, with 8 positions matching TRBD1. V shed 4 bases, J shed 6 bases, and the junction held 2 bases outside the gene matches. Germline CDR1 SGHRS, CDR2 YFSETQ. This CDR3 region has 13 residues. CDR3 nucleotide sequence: TGCGCCAGCAGCACAGGGGGGGATGAAAAACTGTTTTTT. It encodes CASSTGGDEKLFF.

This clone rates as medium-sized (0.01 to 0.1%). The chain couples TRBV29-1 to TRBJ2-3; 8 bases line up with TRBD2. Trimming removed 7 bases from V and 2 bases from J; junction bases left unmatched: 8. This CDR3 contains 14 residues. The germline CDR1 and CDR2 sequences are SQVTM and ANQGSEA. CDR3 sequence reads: CSARRTSPTDTQYF. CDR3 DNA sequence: TGCAGCGCCAGAAGGACTAGCCCCACAGATACGCAGTATTTT.

CDR3 sequence reads: CATSQRQGVYEQYF. CDR3 nucleotide sequence: TGTGCCACCAGCCAGAGACAGGGCGTCTACGAGCAGTACTTC. The V and J genes are TRBV15 and TRBJ2-7; 7 nucleotides agree with TRBD1. CDR1 and CDR2 from the germline V gene are LNHNV and YYDKDF (reference sequence). Trimming at V came to 5 bases and at J to 3 bases, leaving 7 bases not matched to a gene. This CDR3 has 14 residues.

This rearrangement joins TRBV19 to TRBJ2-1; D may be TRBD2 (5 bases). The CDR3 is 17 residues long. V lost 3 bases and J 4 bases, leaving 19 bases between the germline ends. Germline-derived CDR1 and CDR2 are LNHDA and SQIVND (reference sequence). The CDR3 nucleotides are TGTGCCAGTAGTATCCCCTCGACTATGGCGTATTACAATGAGCAGTTCTTC. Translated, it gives CASSIPSTMAYYNEQFF.

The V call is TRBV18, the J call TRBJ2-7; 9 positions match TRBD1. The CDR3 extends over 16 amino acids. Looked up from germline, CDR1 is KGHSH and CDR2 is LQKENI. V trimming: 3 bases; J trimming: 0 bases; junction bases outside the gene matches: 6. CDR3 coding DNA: TGTGCCAGCTCACCGGGACAGGGAGTCTTCTCCTACGAGCAGTACTTC. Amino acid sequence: CASSPGQGVFSYEQYF.

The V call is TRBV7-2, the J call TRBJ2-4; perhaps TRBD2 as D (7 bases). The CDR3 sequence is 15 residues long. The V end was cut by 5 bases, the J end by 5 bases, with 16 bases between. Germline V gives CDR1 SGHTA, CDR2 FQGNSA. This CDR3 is CASSPFPRGQNIQYF. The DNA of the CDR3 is TGTGCCAGCAGCCCCTTTCCGCGGGGGCAAAACATTCAGTACTTC.